The present entry profiles one T cell receptor beta chain with its context. Its target is not known. The data stem from a study of cytomegalovirus exposure and HLA in healthy donors. Study-level results: Several of the most significant clusters appeared linked to common viral pathogens, based on a later analysis. The sole available immune exposure information was CMV serostatus.

PCR employed 60 Vbeta and 13 Jbeta primers. The table came from immunoSEQ multiplex PCR; TCRdb's copy has only in-frame clones and leaves some out. The data hold over 100,000 clones, with around 80% observed a single time. The CDR3 sequence is 13 residues long. V shed 5 bases and J 2 bases; nucleotides not matched to a gene: 2. Germline assignment: CDR1 MNHEY and CDR2 SMNVEV (reference sequence). The specimen was PBMCs. This sequence was found in a woman younger than 30 in good health and CMV-seropositive. The chain recombines TRBV27 with TRBJ2-7, with 8 bases lining up with TRBD1. The CDR3 DNA sequence: TGTGCCAGCAGTCCAGGGGGCCCCTACGAGCAGTACTTC. It specifies CASSPGGPYEQYF.